The rows below give T cell receptor beta chains drawn from one sample of a study of shared clonotypes between healthy human individuals. Some clones are missing from TCRdb's copy, which holds only in-frame ones; the method was immunoSEQ multiplex PCR. The sample lists about 1.1 million clones, approximately 75% occurring once. Sequences were obtained from memory CD4+ T cells from PBMCs. Receptors were obtained from a man younger than 35 in good health. Some clones in this sample may be carry-over from other donors' samples. The CDR3 runs from the conserved cysteine through the conserved F or W. The D gene is left open where the match is weak. Clone sizes are given selectively: once, few, many, or a class where the clone is expanded.

D: -; size: -; V: TRBV18; J: TRBJ2-3; CDR3: CASSPRLHPGTDTQYF; DNA: TGTGCCAGCTCACCACGACTCCACCCGGGGACAGATACGCAGTATTTT
D: -; size: -; V: TRBV5-6; J: TRBJ2-7; CDR3: CASSLGDTIGYEQYF; DNA: TGTGCCAGCAGCCTAGGGGACACGATCGGCTACGAGCAGTACTTC
D: TRBD1; size: -; V: TRBV5-4; J: TRBJ1-2; CDR3: CASSDDGTGYGYTF; DNA: TGTGCCAGCAGCGACGACGGGACAGGTTATGGCTACACCTTC
D: -; size: -; V: TRBV28; J: TRBJ1-5; CDR3: CASTPPGRRQPQHF; DNA: TGTGCCAGCACCCCGCCGGGGAGGCGGCAGCCCCAGCATTTT
D: -; size: -; V: TRBV7-2; J: TRBJ2-5; CDR3: CASSSSRQETQYF; DNA: TGTGCCAGCAGCTCGAGTAGACAAGAGACCCAGTACTTC
D: TRBD2; size: once; V: TRBV6-1; J: TRBJ2-5; CDR3: CASSDGGTSGRETQYF; DNA: TGTGCCAGCAGTGACGGAGGGACTAGCGGGAGAGAGACCCAGTACTTC
D: -; size: -; V: TRBV28; J: TRBJ1-5; CDR3: CASSFVRQGAQPQHF; DNA: TGTGCCAGCAGTTTTGTAAGGCAGGGTGCTCAGCCCCAGCATTTT
D: TRBD1; size: -; V: TRBV10-3; J: TRBJ2-7; CDR3: CAIRGQGGLGEQYF; DNA: TGTGCCATCAGAGGACAGGGCGGGTTGGGGGAGCAGTACTTC
D: -; size: -; V: TRBV19; J: TRBJ1-2; CDR3: CASSIVERVRYGYTF; DNA: TGTGCCAGTAGTATAGTGGAGCGGGTGAGATATGGCTACACCTTC
D: -; size: -; V: TRBV5-4; J: TRBJ1-1; CDR3: CASSSGTMNTEAFF; DNA: TGTGCCAGCAGTTCCGGGACTATGAACACTGAAGCTTTCTTT
D: -; size: few; V: TRBV9; J: TRBJ1-1; CDR3: CASSEFGVTEAFF; DNA: TGTGCCAGCAGCGAATTTGGGGTGACTGAAGCTTTCTTT
D: -; size: -; V: TRBV15; J: TRBJ1-1; CDR3: CATSRGVRDYAFF; DNA: TGTGCCACCAGCAGAGGGGTACGAGATTATGCTTTCTTT
D: -; size: many; V: TRBV28; J: TRBJ1-1; CDR3: CASNNPGTVNTEAFF; DNA: TGTGCCAGCAACAACCCCGGGACGGTGAACACTGAAGCTTTCTTT
D: TRBD2; size: -; V: TRBV9; J: TRBJ2-1; CDR3: CASSAHSGGTYNEQFF; DNA: TGTGCCAGCAGCGCTCATAGCGGGGGGACCTACAATGAGCAGTTCTTC
D: -; size: once; V: TRBV5-1; J: TRBJ1-4; CDR3: CASSLSLVAGTNEKLFF; DNA: TGCGCCAGCAGCTTAAGCTTGGTGGCAGGGACTAATGAAAAACTGTTTTTT
D: -; size: once; V: TRBV9; J: TRBJ2-5; CDR3: CASSVGQQETQYF; DNA: TGTGCCAGCAGCGTGGGGCAGCAAGAGACCCAGTACTTC
D: -; size: few; V: TRBV6-5; J: TRBJ2-1; CDR3: CASSYSAGTYNEQFF; DNA: TGTGCCAGCAGTTACTCTGCGGGAACCTACAATGAGCAGTTCTTC
D: TRBD1; size: -; V: TRBV27; J: TRBJ2-3; CDR3: CASRLNPAQGASTDTQYF; DNA: TGTGCCAGCAGGCTAAACCCGGCACAGGGGGCTAGCACAGATACGCAGTATTTT
D: -; size: few; V: TRBV18; J: TRBJ2-5; CDR3: CASSPQEETQYF; DNA: TGTGCCAGCTCACCACAAGAAGAGACCCAGTACTTC
D: -; size: once; V: TRBV18; J: TRBJ1-1; CDR3: CASSRDKTEAFF; DNA: TGTGCCAGCTCACGAGACAAAACTGAAGCTTTCTTT
D: -; size: -; V: TRBV7-3; J: TRBJ2-1; CDR3: CASSRDTHNEQFF; DNA: TGTGCCAGCAGCCGGGACACCCACAATGAGCAGTTCTTC
D: TRBD1; size: few; V: TRBV29-1; J: TRBJ1-1; CDR3: CSVDSYRGYNGAFF; DNA: TGCAGCGTTGATAGTTACAGGGGCTATAATGGAGCTTTCTTT
D: -; size: -; V: TRBV6-5; J: TRBJ1-3; CDR3: CASSYSTSGNTIYF; DNA: TGTGCCAGCAGTTACTCTACCTCTGGAAACACCATATATTTT
D: -; size: -; V: TRBV6-5; J: TRBJ1-4; CDR3: CASRLGPGEYEKLFF; DNA: TGTGCCAGCAGACTTGGACCGGGGGAGTATGAAAAACTGTTTTTT
D: TRBD2; size: -; V: TRBV4-1; J: TRBJ2-3; CDR3: CASSQDPPAGVADTQYF; DNA: TGCGCCAGCAGCCAAGATCCGCCAGCGGGAGTAGCAGATACGCAGTATTTT
D: -; size: -; V: TRBV2; J: TRBJ2-5; CDR3: CASITGQGGGQETQYF; DNA: TGTGCCAGCATCACCGGACAGGGCGGGGGTCAAGAGACCCAGTACTTC
D: -; size: few; V: TRBV5-4; J: TRBJ2-5; CDR3: CASSLDLAIQETQYF; DNA: TGTGCCAGCAGCTTGGATCTAGCGATTCAAGAGACCCAGTACTTC
D: TRBD1; size: many; V: TRBV7-9; J: TRBJ1-5; CDR3: CASSPGGRGGQPQHF; DNA: TGTGCCAGCAGCCCAGGGGGCAGGGGGGGTCAGCCCCAGCATTTT
D: -; size: once; V: TRBV4-1; J: TRBJ1-4; CDR3: CASSQWASGTNEKLFF; DNA: TGCGCCAGCAGCCAATGGGCGTCAGGAACTAATGAAAAACTGTTTTTT
D: -; size: -; V: TRBV28; J: TRBJ2-1; CDR3: CASPPPGSGDEQFF; DNA: TGTGCCAGTCCTCCTCCGGGCTCCGGGGATGAGCAGTTCTTC
D: -; size: -; V: TRBV27; J: TRBJ2-5; CDR3: CASSSLGVGGGTQYF; DNA: TGTGCCAGCAGTTCCCTGGGGGTGGGTGGGGGGACCCAGTACTTC
D: -; size: -; V: TRBV10-1; J: TRBJ2-3; CDR3: CASSRQADADTQYF; DNA: TGCGCCAGCAGTCGGCAGGCCGACGCAGATACGCAGTATTTT
D: -; size: -; V: TRBV4-3; J: TRBJ2-3; CDR3: CASSQGPGSADTQYF; DNA: TGCGCCAGCAGCCAAGGCCCTGGGTCGGCAGATACGCAGTATTTT
D: -; size: -; V: TRBV19; J: TRBJ1-1; CDR3: CASHSREPEAFF; DNA: TGTGCCAGTCACTCGAGGGAGCCTGAAGCTTTCTTT
D: -; size: -; V: TRBV18; J: TRBJ1-1; CDR3: CASSPRAQNTEAFF; DNA: TGTGCCAGCTCACCAAGGGCACAGAACACTGAAGCTTTCTTT
D: TRBD1; size: -; V: TRBV29-1; J: TRBJ1-1; CDR3: CSVDQQAGQPFF; DNA: TGCAGCGTTGATCAGCAAGCGGGACAGCCATTCTTT
D: TRBD1; size: -; V: TRBV7-2; J: TRBJ1-2; CDR3: CASSLGRGQDGYTF; DNA: TGTGCCAGCAGCTTAGGGAGGGGGCAAGATGGCTACACCTTC
D: TRBD1; size: -; V: TRBV9; J: TRBJ2-5; CDR3: CASATDREWETQYF; DNA: TGTGCCAGCGCAACGGACAGGGAATGGGAGACCCAGTACTTC
D: -; size: -; V: TRBV5-6; J: TRBJ2-7; CDR3: CASSLANSDYEQYF; DNA: TGTGCCAGCAGCTTGGCCAACTCCGATTACGAGCAGTACTTC
D: TRBD1; size: -; V: TRBV19; J: TRBJ2-5; CDR3: CASRNTGVRETQYF; DNA: TGTGCCAGTAGAAATACAGGGGTTCGAGAGACCCAGTACTTC
D: -; size: -; V: TRBV7-2; J: TRBJ1-3; CDR3: CASSPDTGNTIYF; DNA: TGTGCCAGCAGCCCAGACACCGGAAACACCATATATTTT
D: TRBD2; size: -; V: TRBV10-3; J: TRBJ2-5; CDR3: CAISGGLAVGETQYF; DNA: TGTGCCATCAGTGGGGGACTAGCGGTCGGGGAGACCCAGTACTTC
D: TRBD1; size: -; V: TRBV4-2; J: TRBJ2-4; CDR3: CASSPGQGNRNIQYF; DNA: TGTGCCAGCAGCCCCGGACAGGGGAATCGAAACATTCAGTACTTC
D: TRBD1; size: -; V: TRBV9; J: TRBJ2-7; CDR3: CASSGGQGDYEQYF; DNA: TGTGCCAGCAGCGGTGGACAGGGGGACTACGAGCAGTACTTC
D: -; size: -; V: TRBV7-9; J: TRBJ2-1; CDR3: CASSSMFDEQFF; DNA: TGTGCCAGCAGCTCGATGTTTGATGAGCAGTTCTTC
D: -; size: -; V: TRBV5-1; J: TRBJ1-2; CDR3: CASSLVSGDGYTF; DNA: TGCGCCAGCAGCTTGGTGTCAGGGGACGGCTACACCTTC
D: -; size: many; V: TRBV28; J: TRBJ1-2; CDR3: CASSLTGTYGYTF; DNA: TGTGCCAGCAGTTTAACAGGGACTTATGGCTACACCTTC